Below are 8 T cell receptor beta chains sequenced from a single sample in a study of CD8 T cells in Susac syndrome. Reverse transcription of roughly 0.45 to 1 ug RNA was performed with random hexamers. TCRdb ran MiXCR on the immunoSEQ multiplex PCR reads and lists one entry per CDR3 protein. The data contain tens of thousands of distinct CDR3 sequences, around 94% of them seen just once; the ten biggest clones take up 0.26%. Source material: CD8+ T cells from PBMCs. Source of these receptors: a human donor in good health.

J is TRBJ2-2 and V is TRBV25-1, with D tentatively TRBD1 (6 bases). The CDR3 totals 14 residues. V was cut by 4 bases and J by 2 bases, with 8 bases left in between. The V gene's germline CDR1 is MGHDK and CDR2 SYGVNS. The CDR3 spells CASSGTANTGELFF. In nucleotides, the CDR3 is TGTGCCAGCAGTGGGACAGCCAACACCGGGGAGCTGTTTTTT.

This chain uses TRBV13 with TRBJ1-2, with 8 bases lining up with TRBD1. V shed 8 bases and J 4 bases; nucleotides not matched to a gene: 9. CDR3 size: 14 residues. Germline-derived CDR1 and CDR2 are PRHDT and FYEKMQ (reference sequence). DNA of the CDR3: TGTGCCAGCGCCAATGAGGACAGGGTCTATGGCTACACCTTC. Its translation: CASANEDRVYGYTF.

V usage is TRBV11-1 and J usage is TRBJ2-2; D uncertain. Germline CDR1 SGHAT, CDR2 FQDESV (reference sequence). This CDR3 comprises 15 residues. Trimming cost V 3 bases and J 8 bases, with 16 bases left between them. In DNA form, the CDR3 reads TGTGCCAGCAGCTTTAGCCGTATGCGGCAGGGGGAGCTGTTTTTT. It specifies CASSFSRMRQGELFF.

J is TRBJ2-3 and V is TRBV6-5; D not certain. In germline, CDR1 is MNHEY, CDR2 SVGAGI. The CDR3 totals 15 residues. V lost 4 bases and J 0 bases, leaving 11 bases between the germline ends. The CDR3 loop reads CASSSGVASTDTQYF. The DNA for the CDR3 is TGTGCCAGCAGTTCTGGAGTAGCTAGCACAGATACGCAGTATTTT.

V gene TRBV9 combines with J gene TRBJ1-1, with TRBD1 as a possible D gene (6 bases). Germline loops: CDR1 SGDLS, CDR2 YYNGEE. V was trimmed by 3 bases and J by 1 base, leaving 22 bases between them. This CDR3 has 18 amino acids. CDR3 region: CASSAVGRVSRGNTEAFF. Here the CDR3 DNA reads TGTGCCAGCAGCGCGGTAGGGAGAGTCAGCAGGGGGAACACTGAAGCTTTCTTT. The complete variable domain, with remaining parts taken from reference TRBV9 and TRBJ1-1, reads DSGVTQTPKHLITATGQRVTLRCSPRSGDLSVYWYQQSLDQGLQFLIQYYNGEERAKGNILERFSAQQFPDLHSELNLSSLELGDSALYFCASSAVGRVSRGNTEAFFGQGTRLTVV.

The chain uses TRBV7-8 and TRBJ2-1; D gene uncertain. Germline assignment: CDR1 SGHVS and CDR2 FQNEAQ. This CDR3 is 15 amino acids long. V was shortened by 6 bases and J by 5 bases, with 17 bases between the two germline ends. The CDR3 region has the DNA TGTGCCAGCAGACTTACCCAGTCAGGTAACAATGAGCAGTTCTTC. Translation: CASRLTQSGNNEQFF.

This clonotype was seen only a few times. The rearrangement joins TRBV4-2 to TRBJ2-3; D is undetermined. V lost 0 bases and J 4 bases, leaving 8 bases between the germline ends. The germline V gene has CDR1 LGHNA and CDR2 YNFKEQ. The length of the CDR3 is 14 residues. Written as DNA, the CDR3 is TGTGCCAGCAGCCAAGACAGGTCGCCAGATACGCAGTATTTT. Protein product: CASSQDRSPDTQYF.

The rearrangement uses TRBV4-1 and TRBJ1-2, with a tentative D call TRBD1 (6 bases). The germline CDR1 and CDR2 sequences are MGHRA and YSYEKL. The CDR3 extends over 15 amino acids. The V gene lost 0 bases and the J gene lost 2 bases, with 10 bases spanning the gap. This CDR3 is CASSQDLGANYGYTF. CDR3 coding DNA: TGCGCCAGCAGCCAAGATCTGGGGGCGAACTATGGCTACACCTTC.